The rows below give T cell receptor beta chains drawn from one sample of a study of graft-versus-host responses after intestinal transplantation. No cognate antigen is known for these TCRs. Clones were sequenced by immunoSEQ multiplex PCR, and TCRdb holds only the in-frame ones, with some missing. The table includes 130,000 to 150,000 clones, 85% to 95% detected once. This sample comprised unstimulated CD4+ T cells sorted from spleen or lymph node cells, obtained before intestinal transplant. These TCRs come from a human donor who received an intestinal transplant. Each CDR3 is given with its conserved first and last residue. The D gene is left open where the match is weak. Size is omitted from some rows. Given values are once, few, many or a class for expanded clones.

clone size	D gene	V gene	J gene	CDR3 DNA	CDR3 protein
-	-	TRBV7-2	TRBJ1-6	TGTGCCAGCAGCTTTCGACAACATAATTCACCCCTCCACTTT	CASSFRQHNSPLHF
-	-	TRBV10-1	TRBJ2-7	TGCGCCAGCAGCCCGGGACCCGACCACGAGCAGTACTTC	CASSPGPDHEQYF
once	-	TRBV11-2	TRBJ1-3	TGTGCCAGCAGCTTAGGTCTTGCAGGGGCTATCTCTGGAAACACCATATATTTT	CASSLGLAGAISGNTIYF
-	TRBD2	TRBV5-1	TRBJ2-7	TGCGCCAGCACCCAAACAGGCGGGAGGGTTGGCGAGCAGTACTTC	CASTQTGGRVGEQYF
-	-	TRBV11-3	TRBJ2-7	TGTGCCAGCGTGAACATTGGACCCGACAGCTCCTACGAGCAGTACTTC	CASVNIGPDSSYEQYF
-	-	TRBV19	TRBJ1-5	TGTGCCAGTAGTACGACAGAGTATAGCAATCAGCCCCAGCATTTT	CASSTTEYSNQPQHF
once	TRBD1	TRBV11-2	TRBJ1-2	TGTGCCAGCAGCTTAGAGATCTGGGGGACAGGGGGCGGGTATGGCTACACCTTC	CASSLEIWGTGGGYGYTF
-	TRBD1	TRBV5-1	TRBJ1-2	TGCGCCAGCAGCTTCCAGGGGGCTAACTATGGCTACACCTTC	CASSFQGANYGYTF
-	TRBD1	TRBV28	TRBJ2-5	TGTGCCAGCAGCTCCAGACAGGGAATGGAGACCCAGTACTTC	CASSSRQGMETQYF
-	TRBD2	TRBV9	TRBJ2-3	TGTGCCAGCAGCGTTTCGACTAGCGGGACAATGAAAGATACGCAGTATTTT	CASSVSTSGTMKDTQYF
-	-	TRBV19	TRBJ1-1	TGTGCCAGTACCCATCGGGTGGGGGCCACTGAAGCTTTCTTT	CASTHRVGATEAFF
-	TRBD1	TRBV19	TRBJ2-2	TGTGCCAGTAGTAAAATGACAGGGGGCTGGACCGGGGAGCTGTTTTTT	CASSKMTGGWTGELFF
-	-	TRBV7-3	TRBJ1-1	TGTGCCAGCAGCTTAAATAAAGGGGGCACTGAAGCTTTCTTT	CASSLNKGGTEAFF
-	-	TRBV5-1	TRBJ1-1	TGCGCCAGCAGCTTGGGCATGACAGGCTACACTGAAGCTTTCTTT	CASSLGMTGYTEAFF
-	-	TRBV28	TRBJ2-5	TGTGCCAGCAGTCTAGGACAAAATGGGGAGCAGTACTTC	CASSLGQNGEQYF
-	-	TRBV28	TRBJ1-5	TGTGCCAGCAGGCCTATGGCGGAGGGGAGCAATCAGCCCCAGCATTTT	CASRPMAEGSNQPQHF
-	-	TRBV9	TRBJ1-1	TGTGCCAGCAGCCCCGACACCATTCTGAACACTGAAGCTTTCTTT	CASSPDTILNTEAFF
-	-	TRBV28	TRBJ1-5	TGTGCCAGCAGTCGGGGGGGATATAATCAGCCCCAGCATTTT	CASSRGGYNQPQHF
-	TRBD2	TRBV9	TRBJ2-3	TGTGCCAGCAGCGAGGGACTAGCGGGGGGAGATACGCAGTATTTT	CASSEGLAGGDTQYF
-	-	TRBV11-3	TRBJ2-7	TGTGCCAGCAGCTTAAAGGGCAAGAGGGACAACTACGAGCAGTACTTC	CASSLKGKRDNYEQYF
-	-	TRBV19	TRBJ2-1	TGTGCCAGTATAGGGTTGGGACTTCCCTACAATGAGCAGTTCTTC	CASIGLGLPYNEQFF
-	-	TRBV19	TRBJ1-1	TGTGCCAGTAGTATAGGTCTTCCGGGACTCACCGAAGCTTTCTTT	CASSIGLPGLTEAFF
-	TRBD2	TRBV6-1	TRBJ2-1	TGTGCCAGCAGTGAACCGGGACTAGCTTTCCATGAGCAGTTCTTC	CASSEPGLAFHEQFF
once	-	TRBV28	TRBJ1-1	TGTGCCAGCGGGCGGGCCCCCCCATCGGCTTTCTTT	CASGRAPPSAFF
once	-	TRBV28	TRBJ2-2	TGTGCCAGCAGCCCAAGTAGAACAGGGTGGACCGGGGAGCTGTTTTTT	CASSPSRTGWTGELFF
-	TRBD2	TRBV9	TRBJ2-7	TGTGCCAGCAGCGTAGGACTAGCGACAACCTACGAGCAGTACTTC	CASSVGLATTYEQYF
-	TRBD1	TRBV5-1	TRBJ1-1	TGCGCCAGCAGCCCCGTCCGGGACAGCCCTAGAGGGACTGAAGCTTTCTTT	CASSPVRDSPRGTEAFF
-	TRBD1	TRBV5-1	TRBJ2-3	TGCGCCAGCAGCCCCCGGACAGGGAGCACAGATACGCAGTATTTT	CASSPRTGSTDTQYF
-	TRBD2	TRBV4-3	TRBJ2-2	TGCGCCAGCAGCCAAGACGGACTAGCGACCGGGGAGCTGTTTTTT	CASSQDGLATGELFF
-	-	TRBV11-3	TRBJ2-5	TGTGCCAGCAGCTTATCGACAGCCCAAGAGACCCAGTACTTC	CASSLSTAQETQYF
-	-	TRBV5-4	TRBJ2-2	TGTGCCAGCAGCTTCCGCGTTGACACCGGGGAGCTGTTTTTT	CASSFRVDTGELFF
-	-	TRBV5-3	TRBJ2-7	TGTGCCAGAAGCTTGGCCCAGCGGGTTTCCTACGAGCAGTACTTC	CARSLAQRVSYEQYF
once	-	TRBV30	TRBJ1-6	TGTGCCTGGAGTCATACTAATTCACCCCTCCACTTT	CAWSHTNSPLHF
-	-	TRBV30	TRBJ2-7	TGTGCCTGGAGGGTAGCGGCCTACGAGCAGTACTTC	CAWRVAAYEQYF
-	-	TRBV27	TRBJ2-7	TGTGCCAGCAGTTTATCTTACGGTAGCTCCTACGAGCAGTACTTC	CASSLSYGSSYEQYF
-	-	TRBV28	TRBJ2-1	TGTGCCAGCAGTTTATGGGGGGGCGGGAGAAACAATGAGCAGTTCTTC	CASSLWGGGRNNEQFF
-	-	TRBV6-1	TRBJ1-1	TGTGCCAGCAGTGAAAGACGGGGGGCGGGTATATTGGCTTTCTTT	CASSERRGAGILAFF
-	-	TRBV5-1	TRBJ2-1	TGCGCCAGCAGCTTAAGGGAAATTAGCTCCTACAATGAGCAGTTCTTC	CASSLREISSYNEQFF
-	TRBD1	TRBV27	TRBJ1-1	TGTGCCAGCAGTAAAATAACAGGGGACACTGAAGCTTTCTTT	CASSKITGDTEAFF
-	TRBD2	TRBV11-3	TRBJ2-1	TGTGCCAGCAGCTTGGGGACTAGTCGTACCAATGAGCAGTTCTTC	CASSLGTSRTNEQFF
-	-	TRBV28	TRBJ2-7	TGTGCCAGCAGAAATCCTCAGGGGCCCTACGAGCAGTACTTC	CASRNPQGPYEQYF
-	-	TRBV5-1	TRBJ2-1	TGCGCCAGCAGCTTGTGGACTAATGAGCAGTTCTTC	CASSLWTNEQFF
-	-	TRBV15	TRBJ2-7	TGTGCCACCAGCAGCCGGGACCTAGGGGAGCAGTACTTC	CATSSRDLGEQYF
-	TRBD1	TRBV4-1	TRBJ2-7	TGCGCCAGCAGCCAAGGACTACAGGGGGTGCAGTACTTC	CASSQGLQGVQYF
-	-	TRBV5-1	TRBJ1-1	TGCGCCAGCAGCTTCACGGGGAGTGAAGCTTTCTTT	CASSFTGSEAFF
-	-	TRBV9	TRBJ1-2	TGTGCCAGCAGCGTAGCTTGGAGAGGAGGCTATGGCTACACCTTC	CASSVAWRGGYGYTF
-	-	TRBV19	TRBJ2-7	TGTGCCAGTAGTATATTGAGCGGGCGATCCTACGAGCAGTACTTC	CASSILSGRSYEQYF
-	TRBD2	TRBV5-4	TRBJ2-5	TGTGCCAGCAGTTCCGGGACTAGTGGGGAGACCCAGTACTTC	CASSSGTSGETQYF
-	TRBD1	TRBV28	TRBJ2-2	TGTGCCAGCAGTTTAGGACAGGGAGGAATCGCGAACACCGGGGAGCTGTTTTTT	CASSLGQGGIANTGELFF
-	-	TRBV5-1	TRBJ2-7	TGCGCCAGCAGCTTGGGCTCAGGGCTGTACGAGCAGTACTTC	CASSLGSGLYEQYF
-	TRBD1	TRBV19	TRBJ2-2	TGTGCCAGTAGACAGGGGGCGAACACCGGGGAGCTGTTTTTT	CASRQGANTGELFF
-	-	TRBV7-9	TRBJ1-4	TGTGCCAGCAGTACTAGACAGCTTAATGAAAAACTGTTTTTT	CASSTRQLNEKLFF
-	TRBD1	TRBV6-1	TRBJ1-6	TGTGCCAGCAGTGATAGGTATAGGGGGCGCGATAATTCACCCCTCCACTTT	CASSDRYRGRDNSPLHF
-	TRBD1	TRBV7-2	TRBJ2-3	TGTGCCAGCACGTACGTGGGACAGAGCACAGATACGCAGTATTTT	CASTYVGQSTDTQYF
-	TRBD2	TRBV6-4	TRBJ2-7	TGTGCCAGCAGTTCCACTAGCGGGAGCGAGCAGTACTTC	CASSSTSGSEQYF
-	TRBD2	TRBV15	TRBJ2-1	TGTGCCACCAGCAGAGATAATACGGGAGGGCCGGCTTTCTACAATGAGCAGTTCTTC	CATSRDNTGGPAFYNEQFF
-	-	TRBV5-1	TRBJ2-7	TGCGCCAGCAGCTTGGTTCTAAGCGGATCGACCTACGAGCAGTACTTC	CASSLVLSGSTYEQYF
-	-	TRBV5-6	TRBJ2-7	TGTGCCAGCAGCTTTAGAGCAGTCTCCTCCTACGAGCAGTACTTC	CASSFRAVSSYEQYF
-	-	TRBV27	TRBJ1-5	TGTGCCAGCAGTTTCGTGTCGGCCCAGCATTTT	CASSFVSAQHF
-	TRBD1	TRBV30	TRBJ1-2	TGTGCCCGAGGAACAGGGGAAGTGGATGGCTACACCTTC	CARGTGEVDGYTF